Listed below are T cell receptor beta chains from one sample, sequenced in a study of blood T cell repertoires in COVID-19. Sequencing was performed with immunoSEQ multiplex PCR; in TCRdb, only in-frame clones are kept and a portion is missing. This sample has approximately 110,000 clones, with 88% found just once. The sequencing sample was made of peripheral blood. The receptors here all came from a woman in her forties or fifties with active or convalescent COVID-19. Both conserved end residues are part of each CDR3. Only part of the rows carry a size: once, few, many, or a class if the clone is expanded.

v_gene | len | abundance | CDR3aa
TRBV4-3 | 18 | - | CASSQDFISGGGSETQYF
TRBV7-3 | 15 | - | CASSPSGIRKETQYF
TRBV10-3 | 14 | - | CAISTSGNTGELFF
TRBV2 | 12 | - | CATRETSYEQYF
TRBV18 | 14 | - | CASSGTAGNQPQHF
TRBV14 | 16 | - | CASSQGFRVRRNEQFF
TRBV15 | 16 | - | CATRRGRWGNTGELFF
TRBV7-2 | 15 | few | CASSSLGLGTETQYF
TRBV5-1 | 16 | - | CASSSGLAGGTGELFF
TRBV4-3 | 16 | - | CASSQDDQGTSYEQYF
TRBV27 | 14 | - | CASSLSRAQVGYTF
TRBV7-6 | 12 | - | CASSSTLYEQYF
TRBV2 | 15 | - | CAGATGTASNQPQHF
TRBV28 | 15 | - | CASIRTGPLNQPQHF
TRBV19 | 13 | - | CASGTSGPYEQYF
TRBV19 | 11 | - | CASTGDTEAFF
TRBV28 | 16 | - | CASVMSGPAGTNTIYF
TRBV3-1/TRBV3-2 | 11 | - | CASRRGYEQYF
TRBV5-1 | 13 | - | CASSREEGQTQYF
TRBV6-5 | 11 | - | CASRANTEAFF
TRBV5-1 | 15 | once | CASSSTSGGTGELFF
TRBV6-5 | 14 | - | CASSPGQGVRGYTF
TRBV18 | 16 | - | CASSPPGLALTDTQYF
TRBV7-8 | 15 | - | CASSFPEQGGDEQFF
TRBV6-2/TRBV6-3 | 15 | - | CASSSLAVNTGELFF
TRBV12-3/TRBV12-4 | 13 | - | CASSTDRIYGYTF
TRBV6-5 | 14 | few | CASSTDRENTEAFF
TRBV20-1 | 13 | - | CSASSSGRGKQYF
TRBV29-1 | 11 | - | CSVLGVYGYTF
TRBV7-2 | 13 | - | CASSPTRFGEQYF
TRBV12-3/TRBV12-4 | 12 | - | CASSRPDQPQHF
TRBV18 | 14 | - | CASSPRTGSNEQYF
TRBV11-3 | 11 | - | CASSTGVEQYF
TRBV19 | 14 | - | CASTIETDSEGYTF
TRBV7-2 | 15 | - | CASSLSSAGTDTQYF
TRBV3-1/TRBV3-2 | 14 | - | CASSQLDRAYEQYF
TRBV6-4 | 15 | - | CASSVDLGGADTQYF
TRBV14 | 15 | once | CASSRTQGARYGYTF
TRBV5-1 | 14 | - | CASSWTGTSGEEFF
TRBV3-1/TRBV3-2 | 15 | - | CASSLAGGFGDTQYF
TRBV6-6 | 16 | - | CAGGLAGPSGANVLTF
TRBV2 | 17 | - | CASSGGTGYKSSYGYTF
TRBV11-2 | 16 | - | CASSSAGGPRTGELFF
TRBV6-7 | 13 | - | CASRTSGTDEQFF
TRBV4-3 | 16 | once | CASSFWTGEYNSPLHF
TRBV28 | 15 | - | CASRRTSGTQETQYF
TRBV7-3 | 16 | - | CASTLTLAGGRETQYF
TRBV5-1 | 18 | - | CASSSTRASGISTDTQYF